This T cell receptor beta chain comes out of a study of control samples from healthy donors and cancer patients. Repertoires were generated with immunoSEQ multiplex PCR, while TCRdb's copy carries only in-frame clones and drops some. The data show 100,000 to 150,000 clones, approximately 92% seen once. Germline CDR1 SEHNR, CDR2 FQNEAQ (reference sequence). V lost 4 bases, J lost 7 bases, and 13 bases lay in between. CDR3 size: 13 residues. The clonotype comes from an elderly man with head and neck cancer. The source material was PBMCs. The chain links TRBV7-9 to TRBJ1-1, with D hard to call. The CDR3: CASSSDDGGEAFF. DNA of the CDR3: TGTGCCAGCAGCTCCGACGACGGCGGTGAAGCTTTCTTT.